A selection of T cell receptor beta chains follows, all from one sample in a study of CD8+ T cells in alopecia areata. Sequencing used immunoSEQ multiplex PCR; TCRdb keeps in-frame clones, though not all of them. This sample carries about 210,000 clones, about 64% of them seen once, and the ten largest clones take more than 3.5%. Material: CD4+ T cells sorted from blood, obtained at week 4, from a patient treated with tofacitinib. The source is a human donor with alopecia areata. Both conserved end residues are part of each CDR3. D genes are given only for firm matches. Clone sizes are given selectively: once, few, many, or a class where the clone is expanded.

-	TRBJ2-3	TRBV5-1	few	CASNEGGPTDTQYF	TGCGCCAGCAATGAGGGGGGGCCCACAGATACGCAGTATTTT
-	TRBJ1-2	TRBV7-9	-	CASSPEGIGGYTF	TGTGCCAGCAGCCCAGAGGGGATCGGTGGCTACACCTTC
TRBD2	TRBJ2-5	TRBV30	-	CAWSNSGGGLKTQYF	TGTGCCTGGAGTAATAGCGGGGGGGGTTTAAAGACCCAGTACTTC
-	TRBJ1-2	TRBV7-2	-	CASSLNLVAGYGYTF	TGTGCCAGCAGCTTAAACCTGGTGGCGGGTTATGGCTACACCTTC
-	TRBJ2-3	TRBV29-1	-	CSVNPLRGDTQYF	TGCAGCGTCAACCCTCTTCGGGGGGATACGCAGTATTTT
-	TRBJ2-5	TRBV5-1	-	CASSLEGQRQETQYF	TGCGCCAGCAGCTTGGAAGGACAGAGACAAGAGACCCAGTACTTC
-	TRBJ1-6	TRBV18	-	CASSSGSNLHF	TGTGCCAGCTCCTCAGGGTCCAACCTCCACTTT
-	TRBJ1-6	TRBV7-8	-	CASSFSREVDSPLHF	TGTGCCAGCAGCTTTAGCCGTGAGGTGGATTCACCCCTCCACTTT
-	TRBJ1-2	TRBV7-2	-	CASSLGVGSGYTF	TGTGCCAGCAGCTTAGGAGTAGGGTCTGGCTACACCTTC
TRBD2	TRBJ2-1	TRBV7-9	-	CASSLGLDSLAGGHNEQFF	TGTGCCAGCAGCTTAGGATTGGACTCCCTAGCGGGGGGCCACAATGAGCAGTTCTTC
-	TRBJ2-5	TRBV4-2	-	CASSPGKETQYF	TGTGCCAGCAGCCCCGGGAAAGAGACCCAGTACTTC
-	TRBJ1-2	TRBV4-3	-	CASSQDYTLYGYTF	TGCGCCAGCAGCCAAGATTACACCCTCTATGGCTACACCTTC
-	TRBJ2-5	TRBV4-1	-	CASSLSSGKETQYF	TGCGCCAGCAGCCTTTCGTCAGGGAAAGAGACCCAGTACTTC
TRBD1	TRBJ2-7	TRBV30	few	CAWRQQGGSYEQYF	TGTGCCTGGAGACAACAGGGGGGCTCCTACGAGCAGTACTTC
-	TRBJ2-5	TRBV4-1	few	CASSQDISRDTGRQETQYF	TGCGCCAGCAGCCAAGATATCTCCCGGGACACAGGGCGCCAAGAGACCCAGTACTTC
-	TRBJ2-5	TRBV29-1	-	CSVEDLAGYGETQYF	TGCAGCGTTGAAGACTTGGCAGGGTACGGCGAGACCCAGTACTTC
-	TRBJ2-2	TRBV7-7	-	CASSLLGLDTGELFF	TGTGCTAGCAGCTTACTGGGCCTAGACACCGGGGAGCTGTTTTTT
TRBD2	TRBJ2-1	TRBV27	-	CASSRGLAGGEQFF	TGTGCCAGCAGCAGGGGACTAGCGGGGGGGGAGCAGTTCTTC
-	TRBJ1-2	TRBV4-3	once	CASSQNRGLGGYTF	TGCGCCAGCAGCCAAAATCGGGGTTTGGGTGGCTACACCTTC
TRBD2	TRBJ2-5	TRBV25-1	-	CATTSGLGTQYF	TGTGCCACCACTAGCGGACTCGGGACCCAGTACTTC
-	TRBJ2-2	TRBV6-1	-	CASSGPPGGTGELFF	TGTGCCAGCAGCGGACCTCCTGGGGGTACCGGGGAGCTGTTTTTT
-	TRBJ1-2	TRBV6-5	-	CASSTGTRYGYTF	TGTGCCAGCAGTACCGGGACCCGCTATGGCTACACCTTC
-	TRBJ2-7	TRBV5-1	-	CASSLERGGSSYEQYF	TGCGCCAGCAGCTTGGAGCGCGGGGGCAGCTCCTACGAGCAGTACTTC
-	TRBJ2-7	TRBV4-2	-	CASSPGGGASYEQYF	TGTGCCAGCAGCCCAGGTGGGGGGGCGTCCTACGAGCAGTACTTC
-	TRBJ2-2	TRBV4-2	-	CASSQGVLGGLDTGELFF	TGTGCCAGCAGCCAAGGGGTGTTGGGGGGCTTAGACACCGGGGAGCTGTTTTTT
TRBD1	TRBJ2-7	TRBV7-8	-	CASSLARDSSYEQYF	TGTGCCAGCAGCTTAGCACGGGACAGCTCCTACGAGCAGTACTTC
TRBD2	TRBJ2-7	TRBV7-8	-	CASSLGSGGAGYEQYF	TGTGCCAGCAGCTTAGGGAGCGGGGGGGCCGGGTACGAGCAGTACTTC
-	TRBJ1-1	TRBV5-6	-	CASSQTGPNTEAFF	TGTGCCAGCAGCCAAACAGGGCCAAACACTGAAGCTTTCTTT
-	TRBJ1-2	TRBV27	few	CASSLQGPNYGYTF	TGTGCCAGCAGTTTACAGGGGCCAAACTATGGCTACACCTTC
TRBD1	TRBJ1-5	TRBV29-1	-	CSVGVGTGDQPQHF	TGCAGCGTGGGGGTCGGGACAGGGGATCAGCCCCAGCATTTT
-	TRBJ2-2	TRBV5-1	-	CASSLMAMEGLFF	TGCGCCAGCAGCTTAATGGCAATGGAGGGGCTGTTTTTT
TRBD1	TRBJ2-7	TRBV30	-	CAWRRGPGQGHEQYF	TGTGCCTGGAGGAGGGGCCCGGGACAGGGTCACGAGCAGTACTTC
-	TRBJ2-1	TRBV30	-	CAWNGGWEQFF	TGTGCCTGGAATGGGGGCTGGGAGCAGTTCTTC
-	TRBJ2-5	TRBV23-1	few	CASSQSRPQGAQETQYF	TGCGCCAGCAGTCAATCCCGACCACAGGGAGCACAAGAGACCCAGTACTTC
-	TRBJ1-2	TRBV5-4	-	CASSLPSGINYGYTF	TGTGCCAGCAGCTTGCCCAGTGGGATAAACTATGGCTACACCTTC
-	TRBJ2-2	TRBV9	few	CASSVVPIGTGELFF	TGTGCCAGCAGCGTCGTCCCGATCGGGACCGGGGAGCTGTTTTTT
TRBD2	TRBJ2-5	TRBV10-2	-	CASRFTGTRETQYF	TGCGCCAGCCGATTCACCGGGACTAGAGAGACCCAGTACTTC
-	TRBJ2-1	TRBV5-6	-	CASSRLGKGEQFF	TGTGCCAGCAGTCGACTAGGTAAGGGTGAGCAGTTCTTC
-	TRBJ2-3	TRBV5-1	-	CASSLPGHSTDTQYF	TGCGCCAGCAGCTTACCGGGACACTCGACAGATACGCAGTATTTT
-	TRBJ1-6	TRBV28	-	CASRTGGNYSPLHF	TGTGCCAGCAGAACAGGAGGTAATTATTCACCCCTCCACTTT
TRBD2	TRBJ2-5	TRBV2	-	CASPARQGGETQYF	TGTGCCAGCCCCGCCAGGCAGGGAGGGGAGACCCAGTACTTC
TRBD2	TRBJ2-5	TRBV5-1	-	CASSIGTTRETQYF	TGCGCCAGCAGCATCGGGACTACCCGGGAGACCCAGTACTTC
TRBD1	TRBJ1-1	TRBV9	-	CASSVRGQGSEAFF	TGTGCCAGCAGCGTACGCGGACAGGGTAGTGAAGCTTTCTTT
-	TRBJ1-3	TRBV7-9	few	CASSLDSFSGNTIYF	TGTGCCAGCAGCTTGGACAGCTTCTCTGGAAACACCATATATTTT
TRBD2	TRBJ2-2	TRBV10-2	-	CASRTSGGRNTGELFF	TGCGCCAGCAGGACTAGCGGGGGCCGGAACACCGGGGAGCTGTTTTTT
TRBD2	TRBJ2-2	TRBV2	-	CASSTSGGYTGGELFF	TGTGCCAGCAGTACTAGCGGGGGATACACGGGCGGGGAGCTGTTTTTT
-	TRBJ2-1	TRBV29-1	few	CSVQPQGEKQFF	TGCAGCGTTCAACCACAAGGGGAAAAGCAGTTCTTC
-	TRBJ2-6	TRBV4-3	few	CASSQDTPAASGANVLTF	TGCGCCAGCAGCCAAGATACTCCGGCGGCCTCTGGGGCCAACGTCCTGACTTTC
-	TRBJ2-1	TRBV4-3	-	CASSQDRTSYNEQFF	TGCGCCAGCAGCCAAGATAGGACATCTTACAATGAGCAGTTCTTC